A single sample gave rise to the 18 T cell receptor beta chains below, sequenced in a study of shared clonotypes between healthy human individuals. Only in-frame clones appear in the TCRdb table, and some are missing; sequencing was by immunoSEQ multiplex PCR. This table holds hundreds of thousands of clones, just under 97% found once. Selected positively for CCR7 and CD45RO-negative, naive CD8 cells excluded terminally differentiated effector memory CD45RA+ cells. What was sequenced was naive CD8+ T cells sorted from blood. These receptors came from a woman younger than 45 in good health.

The V and J genes are TRBV19 and TRBJ1-4, with unresolved D. This CDR3 comprises 13 residues. Germline V gene lookup returns CDR1 LNHDA and CDR2 SQIVND (reference sequence). V was pared by 6 bases and J by 6 bases, with 11 bases between. CDR3 sequence (DNA): TGTGCCAGTAGACCCGCCTCCGATGAAAAACTGTTTTTT. It specifies CASRPASDEKLFF.

V and J are TRBV7-9 and TRBJ1-1, with 10 bases lining up with TRBD1. Losses at the gene ends were 5 bases for V and 11 bases for J; bases not matched to a gene: 11. CDR1 and CDR2 from the germline V gene are SEHNR and FQNEAQ (reference sequence). The CDR3 length is 14 residues. Here the CDR3 DNA reads TGTGCCAGCAGCCTCAACCCGGGACAGGGGACTGCTTTCTTT. Translation gives CASSLNPGQGTAFF. Supplemented by reference TRBV7-9 and TRBJ1-1, the full variable domain reads DTGVSQNPRHKITKRGQNVTFRCDPISEHNRLYWYRQTLGQGPEFLTYFQNEAQLEKSRLLSDRFSAERPKGSFSTLEIQRTEQGDSAMYLCASSLNPGQGTAFFGQGTRLTVV.

Only one count was recorded for this clone. The CDR3 loop is CASSEGNEQYF. CDR3 nucleotides: TGTGCCAGCAGTGAGGGGAACGAGCAGTACTTC. The chain joins TRBV25-1 to TRBJ2-7; no definite D call. CDR1 and CDR2 from the germline V gene are MGHDK and SYGVNS. V shed 3 bases and J shed 5 bases, with 5 bases lying between them. The CDR3 is 11 amino acids.

The chain recombines TRBV19 with TRBJ2-1; 7 nucleotides align to TRBD2. The CDR3 extends over 14 amino acids. V gave up 4 bases and J gave up 10 bases; unmatched junction bases: 10. Germline lookup yields CDR1 LNHDA and CDR2 SQIVND (reference sequence). This CDR3 is CASSSTALAEEQFF. In DNA, the CDR3 is TGTGCCAGTAGTAGTACCGCGCTAGCGGAAGAGCAGTTCTTC.

This clone was counted once. This specimen includes other DNA sequences encoding the same CDR3. The CDR3 loop reads CASSDTGGYEQYF. The DNA for the CDR3 is TGTGCCAGCAGTGACACAGGGGGGTACGAGCAGTACTTC. The gene calls are TRBV2 and TRBJ2-7; 8 bases match TRBD1. This CDR3 is built from 13 residues. Looked up from germline, CDR1 is SNHLY and CDR2 is FYNNEI. Losses at the gene ends were 3 bases for V and 4 bases for J; bases not matched to a gene: 2.

The genes are TRBV27 and TRBJ2-3; possibly TRBD1 or TRBD2 for D (5 bases each). Germline CDR1 reads MNHEY; CDR2 reads SMNVEV (reference sequence). CDR3 length equals 15 residues. With 8 bases removed from V and 3 bases from J, the gap between germline ends came to 18 bases. CDR3: CASANPGPKTDTQYF. The CDR3 DNA reads TGTGCCAGCGCTAATCCGGGACCCAAAACAGATACGCAGTATTTT.

This chain links TRBV28 with TRBJ2-1; TRBD2 matches at 9 bases. The CDR3 is made up of 16 amino acids. Trimming removed 2 bases from V and 7 bases from J; junction bases left unmatched: 9. From germline, CDR1 is MDHEN and CDR2 SYDVKM. DNA of the CDR3: TGTGCCAGCAGTTTAGGGGCTAGCGGGATTCGGAATGAGCAGTTCTTC. Translated, it gives CASSLGASGIRNEQFF. Supplemented by reference TRBV28 and TRBJ2-1, the full variable domain reads DVKVTQSSRYLVKRTGEKVFLECVQDMDHENMFWYRQDPGLGLRLIYFSYDVKMKEKGDIPEGYSVSREKKERFSLILESASTNQTSMYLCASSLGASGIRNEQFFGPGTRLTVL.

V usage is TRBV15 and J usage is TRBJ2-2; D call uncertain. The germline CDR1 and CDR2 sequences are LNHNV and YYDKDF (reference sequence). The CDR3 is 13 amino acids. V lost 3 bases and J lost 7, with 9 bases in between. DNA of the CDR3: TGTGCCACCAGCAGTTATGTAGGCGGGGAGCTGTTTTTT. It specifies CATSSYVGGELFF.

The rearrangement joins TRBV19 to TRBJ1-5, with D unclear. V was clipped by 6 bases and J by 0 bases, with 15 bases between them. Germline CDR1 and CDR2: LNHDA and SQIVND (reference sequence). The CDR3 has 16 residues. This chain's CDR3 is CASRSFPGDSNQPQHF. DNA for the CDR3: TGTGCCAGTAGGAGCTTCCCTGGAGATAGCAATCAGCCCCAGCATTTT. The variable domain in full, completed from reference TRBV19 and TRBJ1-5, reads DGGITQSPKYLFRKEGQNVTLSCEQNLNHDAMYWYRQDPGQGLRLIYYSQIVNDFQKGDIAEGYSVSREKKESFPLTVTSAQKNPTAFYLCASRSFPGDSNQPQHFGDGTRLSIL.

This clone was observed once. This chain joins TRBV7-2 and TRBJ1-1, with D tentatively TRBD1 (6 bases). Germline-derived CDR1 and CDR2 are SGHTA and FQGNSA. The CDR3 loop spans 14 amino acids. Between the trimmed V and J ends, which lost 5 bases and 4 bases, there was a span of 14 bases. CDR3 coding DNA: TGTGCCAGCAGCGCACCTCTAGGGGGCACTGAAGCTTTCTTT. Its translation: CASSAPLGGTEAFF.

The rearrangement links TRBV28 to TRBJ2-2, with 7 nucleotides matching TRBD1. The CDR3 loop spans 13 amino acids. The germline V gene has CDR1 MDHEN and CDR2 SYDVKM. J was trimmed by 10 bases and V by 10 bases; bases with no gene match: 12. CDR3 DNA sequence: TGTGCCACGCAAGACAGGGCTCAGGAGGAGCTGTTTTTT. Its translation: CATQDRAQEELFF. The variable domain in full, completed from reference TRBV28 and TRBJ2-2, reads DVKVTQSSRYLVKRTGEKVFLECVQDMDHENMFWYRQDPGLGLRLIYFSYDVKMKEKGDIPEGYSVSREKKERFSLILESASTNQTSMYLCATQDRAQEELFFGEGSRLTVL.

J is TRBJ1-2 and V is TRBV27; the match to TRBD1 covers 9 bases. After removal of 5 bases from V and 8 bases from J, the junction contained 3 bases not matched to a gene. Germline V gene lookup returns CDR1 MNHEY and CDR2 SMNVEV (reference sequence). This CDR3 has 12 residues. The CDR3, as DNA: TGTGCCAGCAGTGCCGGGACAGGGGGCTACACCTTC. It specifies CASSAGTGGYTF.

This chain links TRBV7-2 with TRBJ2-2, with 7 bases matching TRBD2. Trimming removed 3 bases from V and 7 bases from J; junction bases left unmatched: 8. The CDR3 covers 15 residues. Germline loops: CDR1 SGHTA, CDR2 FQGNSA. The CDR3 DNA follows: TGTGCCAGCAGCTTTCACAGCGGGATGGTCGGGGAGCTGTTTTTT. This codes for CASSFHSGMVGELFF.

J is TRBJ2-3 and V is TRBV30; D remains ambiguous. Trimming shortened V by 3 bases and J by 6 bases, and 10 bases separated the two germline ends. CDR1 is GTSNPN and CDR2 is SVGIG in the germline V gene (reference sequence). The CDR3 sequence is 12 residues long. This chain's CDR3 is CAWRGIRDTQYF. CDR3 nucleotides: TGTGCCTGGAGGGGGATCAGGGATACGCAGTATTTT.

The chain combines TRBV29-1 with TRBJ2-5; the D is unclear. The closer fit of TRBJ2-7 to the DNA end suggests the J call may be wrong. This CDR3 spans 10 amino acids. Germline loops: CDR1 SQVTM, CDR2 ANQGSEA. The CDR3 spells CSVVWDEQYF. CDR3 sequence (DNA): TGCAGCGTTGTGTGGGACGAGCAGTACTTC.

This chain uses TRBV6-5 with TRBJ2-1; a weak D match, TRBD2 (6 bases). V lost 2 bases, J lost 4 bases, and 12 bases lay in between. The CDR3 runs 15 residues. Germline CDR1 reads MNHEY; CDR2 reads SVGAGI. The CDR3 protein is CASSYVAGNYNEQFF. The CDR3 DNA reads as TGTGCCAGCAGTTACGTTGCGGGGAATTACAATGAGCAGTTCTTC.

This clone showed up just once. The genes are TRBV28 and TRBJ1-2, with 7 bases that match TRBD1. V lost 2 bases and J lost 4; bases outside the gene matches: 4. This CDR3 has 14 residues. Looked up from germline, CDR1 is MDHEN and CDR2 is SYDVKM. CDR3 sequence (DNA): TGTGCCAGCAGTTTACGGGGACAGCCCTATGGCTACACCTTC. Its protein is CASSLRGQPYGYTF.

A single count supports this clone. The chain uses TRBV28 and TRBJ1-5; 7 nucleotides agree with TRBD1. From germline, CDR1 is MDHEN and CDR2 SYDVKM. CDR3 length: 18 residues. V trimming: 4 bases; J trimming: 7 bases; junction bases outside the gene matches: 19. CDR3: CASSSPLPLPGQTQPQHF. The CDR3 DNA sequence: TGTGCCAGCAGTTCTCCACTACCACTTCCGGGACAGACACAGCCCCAGCATTTT. Full variable domain (outside the CDR3, taken from reference TRBV28 and TRBJ1-5): DVKVTQSSRYLVKRTGEKVFLECVQDMDHENMFWYRQDPGLGLRLIYFSYDVKMKEKGDIPEGYSVSREKKERFSLILESASTNQTSMYLCASSSPLPLPGQTQPQHFGDGTRLSIL.